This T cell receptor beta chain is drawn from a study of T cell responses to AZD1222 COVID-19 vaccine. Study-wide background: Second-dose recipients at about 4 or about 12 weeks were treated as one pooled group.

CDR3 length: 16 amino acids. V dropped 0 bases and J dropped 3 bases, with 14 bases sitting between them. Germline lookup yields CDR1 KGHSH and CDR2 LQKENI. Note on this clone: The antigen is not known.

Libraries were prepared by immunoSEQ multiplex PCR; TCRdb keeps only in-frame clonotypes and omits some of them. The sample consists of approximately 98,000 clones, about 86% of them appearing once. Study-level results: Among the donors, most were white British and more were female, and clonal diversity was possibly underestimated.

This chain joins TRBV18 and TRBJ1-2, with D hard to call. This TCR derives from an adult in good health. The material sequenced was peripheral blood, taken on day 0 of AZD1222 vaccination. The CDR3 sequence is CASSPPVAGSDYGYTF. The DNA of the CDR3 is TGTGCCAGCTCACCACCGGTAGCGGGATCGGACTATGGCTACACCTTC.